One and the same sample provided the 26 T cell receptor beta chains below, sequenced in a study of T cell changes during pregnancy in multiple sclerosis. Here immunoSEQ multiplex PCR was the method, and the copy in TCRdb shows in-frame clones only, minus some. This sample has more than 55,000 clones, with 90% to 95% found just once. The sequenced sample was CD8+ T cells from peripheral blood mononuclear cells, obtained in the third trimester of pregnancy. The receptors stem from a female donor with multiple sclerosis, enrolled in a pregnancy study.

This clone was seen just once. The rearrangement joins TRBV19 to TRBJ2-1; 8 positions agree with TRBD1. Germline loops: CDR1 LNHDA, CDR2 SQIVND (reference sequence). V was pared by 5 bases and J by 9 bases, with 9 bases of the junction left unmatched. CDR3 length equals 14 residues. CDR3: CASSLQGAWGEQFF. The CDR3, as DNA: TGTGCCAGTAGTCTTCAGGGGGCGTGGGGTGAGCAGTTCTTC.

The chain joins TRBV1 to TRBJ2-4; the table's D call, TRBD2, was not checked against the DNA. TRBV1 is listed as a pseudogene. The CDR3 covers 15 residues. CDR3 region: CTSSPGPGAKNIQYF. CDR3 DNA: TGCACCAGCAGCCCGGGTCCTGGAGCCAAAAACATTCAGTACTTC.

The chain links TRBV5-1 to TRBJ2-7, with D perhaps TRBD2 (6 bases). CDR3 length equals 16 residues. The germline CDR1 and CDR2 sequences are SGHRS and YFSETQ. With 4 bases removed from V and 1 base from J, the gap between germline ends came to 18 bases. This chain's CDR3 is CASSGRIGGVSYEQYF. CDR3 sequence (DNA): TGCGCCAGCAGCGGCCGTATTGGCGGGGTATCCTACGAGCAGTACTTC.

The rearrangement joins TRBV9 to TRBJ1-2; 7 bases are a match to TRBD1. J was trimmed by 3 bases and V by 4 bases; bases with no gene match: 12. CDR1 SGDLS and CDR2 YYNGEE come from the germline V gene. The CDR3 length is 16 residues. The CDR3 loop reads CASSPRVEDRDYGYTF. The CDR3 nucleotides are TGTGCCAGCAGCCCCCGTGTTGAAGACAGGGACTATGGCTACACCTTC.

CDR3 amino acids: CASSGQRAYGYTF. Here the CDR3 DNA reads TGCGCCAGCTCGGGACAAAGGGCCTATGGCTACACCTTC. The V and J genes are TRBV4-1 and TRBJ1-2; D is perhaps TRBD1 (6 bases). The germline V gene encodes CDR1 MGHRA and CDR2 YSYEKL. V was pared by 8 bases and J by 4 bases, with 14 bases between. The CDR3 sequence is 13 residues long.

The chain couples TRBV10-2 to TRBJ1-2, with TRBD1 matching over 9 bases. This CDR3 region has 13 residues. Germline trimming cut 6 bases from V and 3 bases from J; bases unmatched to any gene: 2. Germline CDR1 is WSHSY and CDR2 is SAAADI. Here the CDR3 reads CASRGDRDYGYTF. The CDR3 DNA sequence: TGCGCCAGCAGGGGGGACAGGGACTATGGCTACACCTTC.

This sequence joins TRBV5-1 and TRBJ2-1, with D maybe TRBD1 (6 bases). The germline CDR1 and CDR2 sequences are SGHRS and YFSETQ. The CDR3 runs 14 residues. V was cut by 9 bases and J by 7 bases, with 20 bases left in between. CDR3 sequence: CATKNPGAGNEQFF. CDR3 sequence (DNA): TGCGCCACCAAGAACCCAGGGGCCGGTAATGAGCAGTTCTTC.

The V gene is TRBV28, the J gene TRBJ2-2, with unresolved D. The CDR3 contains 10 residues. The V gene's germline CDR1 is MDHEN and CDR2 SYDVKM. CDR3 residues: CAIDGGELFF. CDR3 bases: TGTGCGATAGATGGCGGGGAGCTGTTTTTT. Full variable domain (remainder filled in from reference TRBV28 and TRBJ2-2): DVKVTQSSRYLVKRTGEKVFLECVQDMDHENMFWYRQDPGLGLRLIYFSYDVKMKEKGDIPEGYSVSREKKERFSLILESASTNQTSMYLCAIDGGELFFGEGSRLTVL.

The V gene is TRBV6-5, the J gene TRBJ2-2; 8 bases are shared with TRBD2. Germline V gene lookup returns CDR1 MNHEY and CDR2 SVGAGI. This CDR3 region has 14 residues. V lost 8 bases, J lost 3 bases, and 5 bases stayed unmatched. The CDR3 DNA reads TGTGCCAGCCGTAGCGGGGTTTACACCGGGGAGCTGTTTTTT. It is translated as CASRSGVYTGELFF.

The V call is TRBV4-1, the J call TRBJ2-7; D might be TRBD2 (6 bases). This CDR3 has 16 amino acids. Germline-derived CDR1 and CDR2 are MGHRA and YSYEKL. The ends were cut back, 2 bases at V and 1 base at J, with 15 bases in the middle. CDR3 in DNA: TGCGCCAGCAGCCAATCCATCTCTAGCGCATCCTACGAGCAGTACTTC. Its translation is CASSQSISSASYEQYF.

There are many counts of this clone. The rearrangement uses TRBV6-5 and TRBJ2-1; 10 nucleotides line up with TRBD1. Germline V lookup: CDR1 MNHEY, CDR2 SVGAGI. The CDR3 extends over 15 amino acids. The J segment lost 6 bases and the V segment lost 6 bases, leaving 8 bases of the junction unmatched. The CDR3 nucleotides read TGTGCCAGCAGACCGGGGACAGGGGACAGCAATGAGCAGTTCTTC. Translation: CASRPGTGDSNEQFF.

V and J are TRBV19 and TRBJ2-2, with no clear D. The CDR3 length is 14 residues. Per the germline V gene, CDR1 is LNHDA and CDR2 is SQIVND (reference sequence). Deletions cut 9 bases from V and 3 bases from J, with 14 bases between. Here the CDR3 reads CASALQEYTGELFF. The CDR3 nucleotides are TGTGCCAGCGCTCTGCAGGAATACACCGGGGAGCTGTTTTTT.

V is TRBV5-6 and J is TRBJ2-1; 7 bases map to TRBD2. Germline V CDR1 and CDR2: SGHDT, YYEEEE. The CDR3 totals 17 residues. The ends lost 1 base at V and 5 bases at J; junction bases unmatched: 12. The CDR3 DNA follows: TGTGCCAGCAGCTTGAGCGGGACCTCCAGTTGGGACAATGAGCAGTTCTTC. Encoded protein: CASSLSGTSSWDNEQFF. The full variable domain, completed using reference TRBV5-6 and TRBJ2-1, is DAGVTQSPTHLIKTRGQQVTLRCSPKSGHDTVSWYQQALGQGPQFIFQYYEEEERQRGNFPDRFSGHQFPNYSSELNVNALLLGDSALYLCASSLSGTSSWDNEQFFGPGTRLTVL.

The gene calls are TRBV7-9 and TRBJ2-1; the match to TRBD1 covers 7 bases. Trimming took 5 bases from V and 0 from J; bases not matched to a gene: 7. Germline V gene lookup returns CDR1 SEHNR and CDR2 FQNEAQ (reference sequence). The CDR3 sequence is 16 residues long. The CDR3 DNA sequence: TGTGCCAGCAGCCGCCGGACAGGCAGCTCCTACAATGAGCAGTTCTTC. This translates into CASSRRTGSSYNEQFF.

The chain carries TRBV5-4 and TRBJ2-7; D is possibly TRBD1 (5 bases). The CDR3 sequence is 15 residues long. Trimming left V 9 bases short and J 3 bases short, with 22 bases between. The germline V gene has CDR1 SGHNT and CDR2 YYREEE (reference sequence). The CDR3 region has the DNA TGTGCCACCGACAGTTCAAGGGAACTAAACTACGAGCAGTACTTC. Amino acids: CATDSSRELNYEQYF.

The V call is TRBV27, the J call TRBJ2-7; no reliable D call. Looked up from germline, CDR1 is MNHEY and CDR2 is SMNVEV (reference sequence). Trimming left V 6 bases short and J 3 bases short, with 18 bases between. The CDR3 loop spans 15 amino acids. The CDR3 DNA sequence: TGTGCCAGCAGCCCAACCGGGTCCTCCGGCTACGAGCAGTACTTC. Protein: CASSPTGSSGYEQYF.

The chain is built from TRBV7-9 and TRBJ2-5; 9 bases map to TRBD1. Trimming took 8 bases from V and 4 from J; bases not matched to a gene: 11. Looked up from germline, CDR1 is SEHNR and CDR2 is FQNEAQ (reference sequence). The CDR3 is 15 amino acids. CDR3 loop: CASSGTGRVRETQYF. In DNA, the CDR3 is TGTGCCAGCTCCGGGACAGGGAGGGTTCGAGAGACCCAGTACTTC.

This chain uses TRBV5-1 with TRBJ2-1; 9 bases are shared with TRBD2. Germline V gene lookup returns CDR1 SGHRS and CDR2 YFSETQ. Losses at the gene ends were 0 bases for V and 5 bases for J; bases not matched to a gene: 18. This CDR3 has 20 residues. The CDR3 DNA reads as TGCGCCAGCAGCTTGGAGGGCTGGATGTTGATAGCGGGAGCGGACAATGAGCAGTTCTTC. Its translation is CASSLEGWMLIAGADNEQFF.

The J gene is TRBJ1-5, the V gene TRBV9; D unclear. Trimming left V 3 bases short and J 2 bases short, with 12 bases between. The CDR3 is 15 amino acids. Germline lookup yields CDR1 SGDLS and CDR2 YYNGEE. The CDR3 protein is CASSAPGSGNQPQHF. The CDR3 DNA reads as TGTGCCAGCAGCGCACCGGGGTCTGGCAATCAGCCCCAGCATTTT.

The table lists this clone with a few counts. The CDR3 spells CASSLLGGQRTTFF. In nucleotides, the CDR3 is TGTGCCAGCAGTCTCCTCGGGGGACAGAGGACGACTTTCTTT. V and J are TRBV27 and TRBJ1-1, with 7 bases matching TRBD1. Germline-derived CDR1 and CDR2 are MNHEY and SMNVEV (reference sequence). Losses at the gene ends were 5 bases for V and 12 bases for J; bases not matched to a gene: 15. The CDR3 runs 14 residues.

The rearrangement joins TRBV10-2 to TRBJ2-7; weak D call: TRBD1 (6 bases). V shed 1 base and J shed 3 bases, with 10 bases lying between them. CDR1 is WSHSY and CDR2 is SAAADI in the germline V gene. The CDR3 is 14 residues long. This CDR3 is CASSELGHIYEQYF. In nucleotides, the CDR3 is TGCGCCAGCAGTGAGTTGGGACATATCTACGAGCAGTACTTC.

This chain uses TRBV19 with TRBJ2-7; TRBD1 matches at 10 bases. V lost 5 bases and J lost 3; bases outside the gene matches: 7. The CDR3 has 15 residues. The germline V gene encodes CDR1 LNHDA and CDR2 SQIVND (reference sequence). CDR3 amino acids: CASSAGQGVYYEQYF. CDR3 nucleotides: TGTGCCAGTAGTGCTGGACAGGGGGTTTACTACGAGCAGTACTTC.

This sequence joins TRBV25-1 and TRBJ2-5, with 7 bases fitting TRBD2. V shed 1 base and J 2 bases; nucleotides not matched to a gene: 4. The germline V gene has CDR1 MGHDK and CDR2 SYGVNS. CDR3 length equals 15 residues. The CDR3 region is CASSELGEGQETQYF. In DNA form, the CDR3 reads TGTGCCAGCAGTGAATTGGGGGAGGGGCAAGAGACCCAGTACTTC.

The rearrangement joins TRBV7-6 to TRBJ2-2; 9 nucleotides line up with TRBD1. This CDR3 comprises 16 residues. V shed 4 bases and J 4 bases; nucleotides not matched to a gene: 7. Looked up from germline, CDR1 is SGHVS and CDR2 is FNYEAQ. In nucleotides, the CDR3 is TGTGCCAGCAGCTATACAGGGGGCGCTGGCACCGGGGAGCTGTTTTTT. It encodes CASSYTGGAGTGELFF. Combining the CDR3 with reference TRBV7-6 and TRBJ2-2 gives the whole variable domain GAGVSQSPRYKVTKRGQDVALRCDPISGHVSLYWYRQALGQGPEFLTYFNYEAQQDKSGLPNDRFSAERPEGSISTLTIQRTEQRDSAMYRCASSYTGGAGTGELFFGEGSRLTVL.

This chain joins TRBV27 and TRBJ1-2; 8 nucleotides line up with TRBD1. The germline V gene has CDR1 MNHEY and CDR2 SMNVEV (reference sequence). V shed 7 bases and J 5 bases; nucleotides not matched to a gene: 6. The CDR3 extends over 13 amino acids. The CDR3 sequence: CASKQGEWYGYTF. The CDR3 nucleotides are TGTGCCAGCAAACAGGGGGAGTGGTATGGCTACACCTTC.

This clone was observed a single time. The rearrangement joins TRBV5-1 to TRBJ1-2; TRBD1 might be the D (6 bases). The CDR3 is 15 residues long. Germline V lookup: CDR1 SGHRS, CDR2 YFSETQ. V was shortened by 2 bases and J by 6 bases, with 17 bases between the two germline ends. CDR3 protein: CASSLTPRGEDGYTF. CDR3 in DNA: TGCGCCAGCAGCTTAACCCCCAGGGGCGAAGATGGCTACACCTTC.